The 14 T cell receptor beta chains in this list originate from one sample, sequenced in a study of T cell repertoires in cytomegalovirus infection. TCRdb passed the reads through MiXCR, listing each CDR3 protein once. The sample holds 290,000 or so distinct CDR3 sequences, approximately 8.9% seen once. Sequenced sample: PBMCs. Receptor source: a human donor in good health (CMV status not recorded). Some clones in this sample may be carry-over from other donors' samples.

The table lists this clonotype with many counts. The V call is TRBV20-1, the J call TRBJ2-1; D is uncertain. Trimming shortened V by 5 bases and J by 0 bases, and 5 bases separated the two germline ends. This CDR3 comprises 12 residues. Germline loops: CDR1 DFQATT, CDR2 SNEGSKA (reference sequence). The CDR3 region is CSAGISYNEQFF. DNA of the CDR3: TGCAGTGCTGGTATCTCCTACAATGAGCAGTTCTTC.

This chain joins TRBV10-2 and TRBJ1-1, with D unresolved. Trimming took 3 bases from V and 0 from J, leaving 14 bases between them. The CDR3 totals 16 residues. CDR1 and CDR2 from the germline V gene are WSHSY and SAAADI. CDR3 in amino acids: CASSENWRTVNTEAFF. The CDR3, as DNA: TGCGCCAGCAGTGAAAATTGGCGAACCGTGAACACTGAAGCTTTCTTT.

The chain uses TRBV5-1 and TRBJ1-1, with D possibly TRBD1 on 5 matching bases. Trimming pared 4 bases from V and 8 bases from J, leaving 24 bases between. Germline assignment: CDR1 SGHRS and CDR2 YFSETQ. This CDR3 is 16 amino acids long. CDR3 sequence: CASSRERDLRLTEAFF. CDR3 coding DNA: TGCGCCAGCAGCAGGGAGAGGGACCTAAGATTGACAGAAGCTTTCTTT. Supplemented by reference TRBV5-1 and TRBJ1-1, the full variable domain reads KAGVTQTPRYLIKTRGQQVTLSCSPISGHRSVSWYQQTPGQGLQFLFEYFSETQRNKGNFPGRFSGRQFSNSRSEMNVSTLELGDSALYLCASSRERDLRLTEAFFGQGTRLTVV.

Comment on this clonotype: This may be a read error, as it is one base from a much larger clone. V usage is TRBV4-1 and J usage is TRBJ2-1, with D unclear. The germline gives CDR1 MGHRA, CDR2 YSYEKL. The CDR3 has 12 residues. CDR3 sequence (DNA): TGTGCCAGCAGCCAGACCGAATTCGAGCAGTTCTTC. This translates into CASSQTEFEQFF.

CDR3 loop: CASSYRDRDSDEQYF. The CDR3 DNA sequence: TGTGCCAGCAGCTACCGGGACAGGGATAGTGACGAGCAGTACTTC. The chain couples TRBV5-6 to TRBJ2-7; TRBD1 agrees at 9 bases. This CDR3 comprises 15 residues. CDR1 is SGHDT and CDR2 is YYEEEE in the germline V gene. The ends lost 3 bases at V and 5 bases at J; junction bases unmatched: 9. The full variable domain, in which reference TRBV5-6 and TRBJ2-7 provide the parts outside the CDR3, is DAGVTQSPTHLIKTRGQQVTLRCSPKSGHDTVSWYQQALGQGPQFIFQYYEEEERQRGNFPDRFSGHQFPNYSSELNVNALLLGDSALYLCASSYRDRDSDEQYFGPGTRLTVT.

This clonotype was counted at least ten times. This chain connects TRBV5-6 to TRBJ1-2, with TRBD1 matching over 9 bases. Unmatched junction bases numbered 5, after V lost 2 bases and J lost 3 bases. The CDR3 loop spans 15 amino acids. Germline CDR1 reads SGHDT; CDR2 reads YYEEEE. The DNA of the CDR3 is TGTGCCAGCAGCTTCCGACAGGGGGTTTACTATGGCTACACCTTC. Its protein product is CASSFRQGVYYGYTF.

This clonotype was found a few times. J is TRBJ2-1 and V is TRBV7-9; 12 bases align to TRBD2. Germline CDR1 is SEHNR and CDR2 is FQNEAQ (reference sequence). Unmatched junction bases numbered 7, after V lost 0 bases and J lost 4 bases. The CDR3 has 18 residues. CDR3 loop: CASSLAYGLAGIYNEQFF. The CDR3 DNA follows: TGTGCCAGCAGCTTAGCCTATGGACTAGCGGGGATTTACAATGAGCAGTTCTTC.

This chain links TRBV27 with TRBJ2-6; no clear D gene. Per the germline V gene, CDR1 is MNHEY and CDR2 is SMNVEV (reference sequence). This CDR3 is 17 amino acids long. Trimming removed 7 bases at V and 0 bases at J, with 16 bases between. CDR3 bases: TGTGCCAGCAAATGGTCACAGTTTCCCTCTGGGGCCAACGTCCTGACTTTC. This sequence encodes CASKWSQFPSGANVLTF. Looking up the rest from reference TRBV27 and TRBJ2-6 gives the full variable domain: EAQVTQNPRYLITVTGKKLTVTCSQNMNHEYMSWYRQDPGLGLRQIYYSMNVEVTDKGDVPEGYKVSRKEKRNFPLILESPSPNQTSLYFCASKWSQFPSGANVLTFGAGSRLTVL.

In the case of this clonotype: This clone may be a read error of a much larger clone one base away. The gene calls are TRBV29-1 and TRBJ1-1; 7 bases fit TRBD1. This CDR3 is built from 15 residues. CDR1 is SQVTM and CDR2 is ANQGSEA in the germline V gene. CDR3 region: CSARQGGGPRAEALF. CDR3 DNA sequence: TGCAGCGCTCGACAGGGAGGGGGTCCGAGGGCTGAAGCTCTCTTT.

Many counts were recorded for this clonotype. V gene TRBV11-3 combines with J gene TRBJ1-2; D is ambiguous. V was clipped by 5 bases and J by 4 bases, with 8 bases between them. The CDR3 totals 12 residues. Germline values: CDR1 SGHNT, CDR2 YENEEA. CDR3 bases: TGTGCCAGCAGCCCGCGGGGCTATGGCTACACCTTC. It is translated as CASSPRGYGYTF.

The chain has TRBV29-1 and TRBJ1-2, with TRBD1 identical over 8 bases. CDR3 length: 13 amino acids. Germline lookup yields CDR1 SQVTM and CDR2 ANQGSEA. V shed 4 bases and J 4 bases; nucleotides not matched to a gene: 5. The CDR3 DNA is TGCAGCGTTGTCTCAGGGGGCGCCTATGGCTACACCTTC. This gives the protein CSVVSGGAYGYTF.

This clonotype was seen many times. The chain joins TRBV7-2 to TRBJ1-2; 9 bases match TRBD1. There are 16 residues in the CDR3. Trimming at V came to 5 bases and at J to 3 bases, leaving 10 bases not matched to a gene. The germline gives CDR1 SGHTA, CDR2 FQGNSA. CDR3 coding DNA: TGTGCCAGCAGCCCAGGCCGGGACAGGGCTCACTATGGCTACACCTTC. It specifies CASSPGRDRAHYGYTF. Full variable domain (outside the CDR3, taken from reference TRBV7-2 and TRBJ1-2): GAGVSQSPSNKVTEKGKDVELRCDPISGHTALYWYRQSLGQGLEFLIYFQGNSAPDKSGLPSDRFSAERTGGSVSTLTIQRTQQEDSAVYLCASSPGRDRAHYGYTFGSGTRLTVV.

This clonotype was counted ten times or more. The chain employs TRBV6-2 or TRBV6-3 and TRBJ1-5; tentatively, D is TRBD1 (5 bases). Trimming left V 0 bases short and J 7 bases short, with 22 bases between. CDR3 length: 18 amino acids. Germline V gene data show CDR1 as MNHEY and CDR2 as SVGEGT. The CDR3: CASSYSSQPIGASQPQHF. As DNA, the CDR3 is TGTGCCAGCAGTTACTCGAGCCAGCCGATAGGGGCAAGCCAGCCCCAGCATTTT.

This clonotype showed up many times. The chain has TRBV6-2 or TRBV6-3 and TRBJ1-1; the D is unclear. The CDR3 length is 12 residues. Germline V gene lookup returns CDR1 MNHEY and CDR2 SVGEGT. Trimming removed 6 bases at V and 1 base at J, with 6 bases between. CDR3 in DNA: TGTGCCAGCAGGGAGGGGAACACTGAAGCTTTCTTT. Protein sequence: CASREGNTEAFF.